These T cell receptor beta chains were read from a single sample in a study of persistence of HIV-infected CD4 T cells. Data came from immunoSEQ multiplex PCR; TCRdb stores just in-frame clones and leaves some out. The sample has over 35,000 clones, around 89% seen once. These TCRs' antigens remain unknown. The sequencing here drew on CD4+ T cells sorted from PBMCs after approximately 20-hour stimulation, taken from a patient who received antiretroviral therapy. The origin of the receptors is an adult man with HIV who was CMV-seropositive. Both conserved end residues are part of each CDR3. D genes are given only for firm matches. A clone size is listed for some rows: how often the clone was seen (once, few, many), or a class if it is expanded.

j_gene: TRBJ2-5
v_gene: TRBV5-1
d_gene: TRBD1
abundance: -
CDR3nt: TGCGCCACCGGACAGGGAGCCCGAGAGACCCAGTACTTC
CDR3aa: CATGQGARETQYF

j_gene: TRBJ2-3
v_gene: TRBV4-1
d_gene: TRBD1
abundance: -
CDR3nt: TGCGCCAGCAGCCAACGGACAGGGGGGGATACGCAGTATTTT
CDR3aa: CASSQRTGGDTQYF

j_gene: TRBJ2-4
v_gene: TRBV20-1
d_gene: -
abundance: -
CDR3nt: TGCAGTGCTAGAGTAAAAAACATTCAGTACTTC
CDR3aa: CSARVKNIQYF

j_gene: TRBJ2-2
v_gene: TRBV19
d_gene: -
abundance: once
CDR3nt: TGTGCCAGTAGCGCTGGCAGGGCTGACGGGGAGCTGTTTTTT
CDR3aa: CASSAGRADGELFF

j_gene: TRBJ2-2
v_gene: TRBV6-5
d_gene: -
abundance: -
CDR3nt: TGTGCCATTAGGGGTCCCGGGGAGCTGTTTTTT
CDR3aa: CAIRGPGELFF

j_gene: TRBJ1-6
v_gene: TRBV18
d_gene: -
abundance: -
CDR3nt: TGTGCCAGCTCACCACGAAGCAGCCAATACCTCCACTTT
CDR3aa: CASSPRSSQYLHF

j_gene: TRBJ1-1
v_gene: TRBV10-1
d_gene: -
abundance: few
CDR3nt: TGCGCCAGCAGTTCACAAGGGACTGGTGAAGCTTTCTTT
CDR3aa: CASSSQGTGEAFF

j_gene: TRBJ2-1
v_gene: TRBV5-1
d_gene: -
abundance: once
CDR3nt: TGCGCCAGCAGCTTGGCCGAGGGGGGGGGCTCCTACAATGAGCAGTTCTTC
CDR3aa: CASSLAEGGGSYNEQFF

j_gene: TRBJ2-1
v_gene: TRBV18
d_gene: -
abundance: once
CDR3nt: TGTGCCAGCTCACCACCCATTCAGTTGGATGAGCAGTTCTTC
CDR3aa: CASSPPIQLDEQFF

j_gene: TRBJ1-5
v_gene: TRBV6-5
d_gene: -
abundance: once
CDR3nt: TGTGCCAGCAGGAGCCTCGACAATCAGCCCCAGCATTTT
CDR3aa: CASRSLDNQPQHF

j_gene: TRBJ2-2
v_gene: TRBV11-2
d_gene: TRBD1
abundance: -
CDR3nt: TGTGCCAGCAGCCGCCGAACAGGGGGCCCAGACACCGGGGAGCTGTTTTTT
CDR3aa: CASSRRTGGPDTGELFF

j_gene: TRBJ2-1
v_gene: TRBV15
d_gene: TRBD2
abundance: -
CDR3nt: TGTGCCACCAAAGCGGGGGACCGAAATGAGCAGTTCTTC
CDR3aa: CATKAGDRNEQFF

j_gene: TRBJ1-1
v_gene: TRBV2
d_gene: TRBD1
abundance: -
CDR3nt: TGTGCCAGCACCCCGGACAGGGCGGACACTGAAGCTTTCTTT
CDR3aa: CASTPDRADTEAFF

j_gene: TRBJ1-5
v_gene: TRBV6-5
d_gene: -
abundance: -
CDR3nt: TGTGCCAGCAGTTACAGGGGCGATCATCAGCCCCAGCATTTT
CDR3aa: CASSYRGDHQPQHF

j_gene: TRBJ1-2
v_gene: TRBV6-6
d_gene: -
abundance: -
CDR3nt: TGTGCCAGCAGGTCAGGGACAAACTATGGCTACACCTTC
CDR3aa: CASRSGTNYGYTF

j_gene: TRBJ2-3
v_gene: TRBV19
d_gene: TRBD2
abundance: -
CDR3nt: TGTGCCAGTAGTGCCGGGACTAGCGGGGGACGGGGCACAGATACGCAGTATTTT
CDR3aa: CASSAGTSGGRGTDTQYF

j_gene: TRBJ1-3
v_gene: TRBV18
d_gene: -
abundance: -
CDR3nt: TGTGCCAGCTCACCTCCGAGGGCAGAGGCAAACACCATATATTTT
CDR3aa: CASSPPRAEANTIYF

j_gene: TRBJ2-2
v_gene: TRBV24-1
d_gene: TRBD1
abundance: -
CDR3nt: TGTGCCACCGGGGGACAGGGGGCCACCGGGGAGCTGTTTTTT
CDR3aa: CATGGQGATGELFF

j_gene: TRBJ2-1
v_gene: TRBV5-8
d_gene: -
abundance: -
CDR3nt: TGTGCCAGCAGCTTGGGGGGACCGCGGAACCCATTTTACAATGAGCAGTTCTTC
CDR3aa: CASSLGGPRNPFYNEQFF

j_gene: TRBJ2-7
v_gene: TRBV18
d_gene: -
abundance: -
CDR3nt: TGTGCCAGCTCACCCCCGGGGACACCCTACGAGCAGTACTTC
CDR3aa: CASSPPGTPYEQYF